This T cell receptor gamma chain is drawn from a study of Vδ1+ human thymocytes. In germline, CDR1 is GITISATS, CDR2 ISYDGTV (reference sequence). The length of the CDR3 is 13 residues. V shed 2 bases and J 6 bases; nucleotides not matched to a gene: 7. Broader study findings: Highly polyclonal TRG and TRD repertoires with Gaussian CDR3 length distributions appeared in thymus.

As regards this clone: Its antigen is unidentified.

Sequences come from RNA converted to cDNA by reverse transcription. Pooled V-gene forward primers with one constant-region reverse primer generated the CDR3 amplicons by multiplex PCR. TCRdb re-processed the multiplex PCR reads via CATT. The table shows about 36,000 gamma-chain clones, with 20% occurring only once. The receptor comes from a girl under three years old who had congenital heart surgery. The genes are TRGV9 and TRGJ1 or TRGJ2. The source material was Vdelta1+ gamma-delta thymocytes from the thymus. The subset: FACS-sorted CD3+ TCRalphabeta- TCRVdelta1+ TCRVdelta2- thymocytes. The CDR3 region is CALWEDPVYKKLF. CDR3 DNA: TGTGCCTTGTGGGAGGATCCCGTTTATAAGAAACTCTTT.